Listed below are T cell receptor beta chains from one sample, sequenced in a study of blood T cells in healthy people across ages. A single record per CDR3 protein comes from TCRdb applying MiXCR to the 5' RACE reads. The data contain 1,800,000 or so distinct CDR3 sequences, about two fifths of them singletons. The sequenced sample consisted of blood. The source is a human donor in good health. Both conserved end residues are part of each CDR3. D genes are given only for firm matches. Clone size is shown for a subset of rows, as once, few, many or a class of expanded clone.

j_call d_call v_call clone_size cdr3_aa
TRBJ1-6 NA TRBV9 NA CASSVTGTPNSPLHF
TRBJ2-5 NA TRBV3-1 many CASSPGRETQYF
TRBJ1-2 NA TRBV6-5 few CASSLRTGAYGYTF
TRBJ2-3 NA TRBV12-3/TRBV12-4 NA CASSLGTDTDAQYF
TRBJ2-3 NA TRBV7-2 few CASSLAWAPTDTQYF
TRBJ2-7 NA TRBV12-3/TRBV12-4 few CASSLFGSKLTYEQYF
TRBJ2-1 TRBD2 TRBV7-2 NA CASSSHRSGGGLQFF
TRBJ2-3 NA TRBV20-1 NA CSASYLSTDTQYF
TRBJ2-1 NA TRBV24-1 few CATGGLKLSSYNEQFF
TRBJ2-7 NA TRBV7-2 few CASSLFTRSYEQYF
TRBJ2-3 TRBD1 TRBV29-1 NA CSGGPLRGTGKADTQYF
TRBJ1-2 NA TRBV27 NA CASSLLGRGANYGYTF
TRBJ1-5 NA TRBV6-1 NA CASSVYRENQPQHF
TRBJ2-3 NA TRBV11-2 NA CASSLARGQDTQYF
TRBJ1-2 NA TRBV24-1 many CATSDSVYGYTF
TRBJ2-7 TRBD2 TRBV3-1 NA CASSQETPGLAGEPYEQYF
TRBJ2-1 NA TRBV7-3 NA CAGSPHGPHNNEQFF
TRBJ1-5 NA TRBV20-1 NA CSARDRTISNQPQHF
TRBJ2-1 NA TRBV9 NA CASSTRLDFNEQFF
TRBJ2-7 NA TRBV6-1 few CASIPGTGSGSSYEQYF